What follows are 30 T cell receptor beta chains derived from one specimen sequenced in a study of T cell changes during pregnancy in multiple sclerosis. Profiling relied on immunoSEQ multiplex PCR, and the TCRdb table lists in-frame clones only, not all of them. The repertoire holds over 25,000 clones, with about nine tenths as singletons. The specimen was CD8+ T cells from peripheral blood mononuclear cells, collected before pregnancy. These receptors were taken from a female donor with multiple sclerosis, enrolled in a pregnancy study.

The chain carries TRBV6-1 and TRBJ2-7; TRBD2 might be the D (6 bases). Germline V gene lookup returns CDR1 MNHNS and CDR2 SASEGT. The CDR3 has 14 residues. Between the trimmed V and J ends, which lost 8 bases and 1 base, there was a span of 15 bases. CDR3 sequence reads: CASEGRDVSYEQYF. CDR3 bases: TGTGCCAGCGAGGGGCGGGACGTATCCTACGAGCAGTACTTC.

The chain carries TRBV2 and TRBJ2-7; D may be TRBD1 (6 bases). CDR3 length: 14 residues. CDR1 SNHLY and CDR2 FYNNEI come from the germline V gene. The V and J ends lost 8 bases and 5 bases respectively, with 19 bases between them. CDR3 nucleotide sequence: TGTGCCAGCTCTGCCGGGACAAATGCTAACGAGCAGTACTTC. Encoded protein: CASSAGTNANEQYF.

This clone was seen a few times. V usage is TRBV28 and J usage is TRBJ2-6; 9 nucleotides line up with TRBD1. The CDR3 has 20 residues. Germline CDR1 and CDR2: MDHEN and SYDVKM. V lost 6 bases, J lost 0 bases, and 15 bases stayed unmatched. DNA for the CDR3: TGTGCCAGCAGCACCCAGAAAACAGGGGGCCCGATCTCTGGGGCCAACGTCCTGACTTTC. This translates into CASSTQKTGGPISGANVLTF.

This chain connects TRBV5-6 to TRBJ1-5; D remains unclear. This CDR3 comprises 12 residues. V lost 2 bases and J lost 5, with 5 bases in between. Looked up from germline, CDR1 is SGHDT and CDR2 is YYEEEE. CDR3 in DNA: TGTGCCAGCAGCTTACTACATCAGCCCCAGCATTTT. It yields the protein CASSLLHQPQHF.

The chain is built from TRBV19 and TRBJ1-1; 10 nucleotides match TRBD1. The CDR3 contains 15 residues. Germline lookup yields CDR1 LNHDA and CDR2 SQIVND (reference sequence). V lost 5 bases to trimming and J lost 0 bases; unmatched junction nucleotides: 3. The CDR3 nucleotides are TGTGCCAGTAGTCAGACAGGGGGCATGAACACTGAAGCTTTCTTT. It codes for CASSQTGGMNTEAFF.

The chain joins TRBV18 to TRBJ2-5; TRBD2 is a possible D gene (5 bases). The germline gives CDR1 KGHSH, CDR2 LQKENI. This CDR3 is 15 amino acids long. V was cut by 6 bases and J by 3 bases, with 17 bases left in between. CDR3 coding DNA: TGTGCCAGCTCCTACCCAGCTAGCATTAAAGAGACCCAGTACTTC. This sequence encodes CASSYPASIKETQYF.

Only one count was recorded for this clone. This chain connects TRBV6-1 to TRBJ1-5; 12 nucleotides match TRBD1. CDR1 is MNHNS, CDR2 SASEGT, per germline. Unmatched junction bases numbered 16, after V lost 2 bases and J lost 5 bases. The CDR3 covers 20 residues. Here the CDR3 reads CASSELQEPGQGARDQPQHF. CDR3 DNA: TGTGCCAGCAGTGAACTCCAGGAACCGGGACAGGGGGCGCGCGATCAGCCCCAGCATTTT.

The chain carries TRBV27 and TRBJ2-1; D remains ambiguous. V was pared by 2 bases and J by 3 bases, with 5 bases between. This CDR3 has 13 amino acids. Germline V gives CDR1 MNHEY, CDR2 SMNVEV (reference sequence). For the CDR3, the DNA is TGTGCCAGCAGTTTAGCCGGCTACAATGAGCAGTTCTTC. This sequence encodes CASSLAGYNEQFF.

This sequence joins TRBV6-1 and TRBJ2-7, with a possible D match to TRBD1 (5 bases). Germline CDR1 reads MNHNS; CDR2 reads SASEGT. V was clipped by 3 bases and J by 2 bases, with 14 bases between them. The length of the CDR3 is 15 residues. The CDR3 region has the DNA TGTGCCAGCAGTGAGGGCCAGGGTGCAACCTACGAGCAGTACTTC. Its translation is CASSEGQGATYEQYF.

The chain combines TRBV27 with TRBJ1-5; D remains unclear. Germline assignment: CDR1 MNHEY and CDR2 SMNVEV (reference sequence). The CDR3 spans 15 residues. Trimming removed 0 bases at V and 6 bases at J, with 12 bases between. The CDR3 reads CASSLSLSSIQPQHF. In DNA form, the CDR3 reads TGTGCCAGCAGTTTATCCCTTAGTTCTATTCAGCCCCAGCATTTT.

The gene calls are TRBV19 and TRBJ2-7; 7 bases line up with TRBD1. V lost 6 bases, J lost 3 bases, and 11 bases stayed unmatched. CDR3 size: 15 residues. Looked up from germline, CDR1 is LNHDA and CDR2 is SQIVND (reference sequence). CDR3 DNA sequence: TGTGCCAGTAGGGACCGCCCGGGACAGATCTACGAGCAGTACTTC. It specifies CASRDRPGQIYEQYF.

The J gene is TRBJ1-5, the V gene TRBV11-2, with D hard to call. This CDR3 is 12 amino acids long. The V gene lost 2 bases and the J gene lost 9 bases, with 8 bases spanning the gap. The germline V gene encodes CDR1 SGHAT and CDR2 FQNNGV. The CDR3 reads CASSLLGRPQHF. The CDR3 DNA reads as TGTGCCAGCAGCTTACTCGGGAGGCCCCAGCATTTT.

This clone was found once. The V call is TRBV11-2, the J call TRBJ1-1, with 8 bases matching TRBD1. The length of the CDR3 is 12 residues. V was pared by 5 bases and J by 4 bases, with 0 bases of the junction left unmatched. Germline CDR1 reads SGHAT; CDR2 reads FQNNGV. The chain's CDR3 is CASSQGATEAFF. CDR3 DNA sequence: TGTGCCAGCAGCCAGGGGGCCACTGAAGCTTTCTTT.

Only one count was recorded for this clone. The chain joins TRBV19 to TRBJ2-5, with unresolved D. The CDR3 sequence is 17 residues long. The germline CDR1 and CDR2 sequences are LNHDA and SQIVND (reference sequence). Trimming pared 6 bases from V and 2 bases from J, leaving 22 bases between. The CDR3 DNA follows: TGTGCCAGTAGCAATCGTCAGATCCGCGGAGAGCAAGAGACCCAGTACTTC. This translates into CASSNRQIRGEQETQYF.

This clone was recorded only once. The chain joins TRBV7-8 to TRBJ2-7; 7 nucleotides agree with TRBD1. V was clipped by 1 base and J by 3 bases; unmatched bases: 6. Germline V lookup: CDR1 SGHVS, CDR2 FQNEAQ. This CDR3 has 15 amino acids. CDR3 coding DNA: TGTGCCAGCAGCTTAGTCAGGGGGACCTACTACGAGCAGTACTTC. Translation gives CASSLVRGTYYEQYF.

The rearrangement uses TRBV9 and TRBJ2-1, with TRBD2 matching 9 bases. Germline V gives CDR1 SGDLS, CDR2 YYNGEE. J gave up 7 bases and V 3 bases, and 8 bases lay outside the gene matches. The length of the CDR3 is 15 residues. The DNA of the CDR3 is TGTGCCAGCAGCGATATAGCGGGAGTTGGGAATGAGCAGTTCTTC. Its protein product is CASSDIAGVGNEQFF.

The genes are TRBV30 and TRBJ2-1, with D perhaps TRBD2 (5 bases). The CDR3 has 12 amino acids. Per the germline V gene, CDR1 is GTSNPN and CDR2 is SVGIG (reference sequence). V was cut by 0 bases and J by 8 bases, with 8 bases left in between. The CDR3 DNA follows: TGTGCCTGGAGTGTCAGCGGCGATGAGCAGTTCTTC. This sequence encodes CAWSVSGDEQFF.

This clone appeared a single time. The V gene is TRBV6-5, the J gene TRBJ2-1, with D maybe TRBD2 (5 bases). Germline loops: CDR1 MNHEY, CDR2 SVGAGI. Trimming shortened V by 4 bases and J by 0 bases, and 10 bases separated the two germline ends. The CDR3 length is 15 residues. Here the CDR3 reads CASSLGSVSYNEQFF. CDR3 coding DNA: TGTGCCAGCAGTTTAGGGAGTGTCTCCTACAATGAGCAGTTCTTC.

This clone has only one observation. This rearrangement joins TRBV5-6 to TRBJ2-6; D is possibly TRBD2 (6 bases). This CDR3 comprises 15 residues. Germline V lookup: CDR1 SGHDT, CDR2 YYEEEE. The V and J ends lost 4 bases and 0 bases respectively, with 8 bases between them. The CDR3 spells CASSPGDSGANVLTF. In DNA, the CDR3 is TGTGCCAGCAGCCCGGGGGACTCTGGGGCCAACGTCCTGACTTTC.

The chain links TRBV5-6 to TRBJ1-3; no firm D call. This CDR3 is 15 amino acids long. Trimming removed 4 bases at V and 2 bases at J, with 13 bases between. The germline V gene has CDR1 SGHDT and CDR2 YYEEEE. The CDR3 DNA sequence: TGTGCCAGCAGCCCCGGAGACTCGGCTGGAAACACCATATATTTT. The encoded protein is CASSPGDSAGNTIYF. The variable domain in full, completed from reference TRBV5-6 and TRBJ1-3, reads DAGVTQSPTHLIKTRGQQVTLRCSPKSGHDTVSWYQQALGQGPQFIFQYYEEEERQRGNFPDRFSGHQFPNYSSELNVNALLLGDSALYLCASSPGDSAGNTIYFGEGSWLTVV.

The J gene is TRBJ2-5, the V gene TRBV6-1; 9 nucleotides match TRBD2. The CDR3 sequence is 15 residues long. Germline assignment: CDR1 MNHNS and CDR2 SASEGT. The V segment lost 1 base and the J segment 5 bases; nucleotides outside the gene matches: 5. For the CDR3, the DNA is TGTGCCAGCAGTGAAGTCGATAGCGGGAGCGAGACCCAGTACTTC. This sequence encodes CASSEVDSGSETQYF.

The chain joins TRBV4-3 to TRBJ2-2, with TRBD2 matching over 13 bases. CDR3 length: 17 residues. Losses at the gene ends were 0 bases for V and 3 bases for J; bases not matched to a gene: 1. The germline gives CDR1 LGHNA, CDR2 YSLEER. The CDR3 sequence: CASSQETSGRHTGELFF. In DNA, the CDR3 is TGCGCCAGCAGCCAAGAGACTAGCGGGAGGCACACCGGGGAGCTGTTTTTT.

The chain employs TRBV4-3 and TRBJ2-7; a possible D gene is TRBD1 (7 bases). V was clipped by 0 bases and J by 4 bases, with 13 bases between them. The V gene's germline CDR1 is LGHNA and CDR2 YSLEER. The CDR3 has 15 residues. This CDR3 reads CASSQDVRGAYEQYF. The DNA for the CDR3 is TGCGCCAGCAGCCAAGATGTCAGGGGGGCTTACGAGCAGTACTTC.

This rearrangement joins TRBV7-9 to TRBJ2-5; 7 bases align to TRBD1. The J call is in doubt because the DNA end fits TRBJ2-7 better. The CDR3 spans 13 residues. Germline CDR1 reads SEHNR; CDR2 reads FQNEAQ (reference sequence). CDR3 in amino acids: CASSPEQGREQYF. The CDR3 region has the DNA TGTGCCAGCAGCCCAGAACAGGGGCGCGAGCAGTACTTC.

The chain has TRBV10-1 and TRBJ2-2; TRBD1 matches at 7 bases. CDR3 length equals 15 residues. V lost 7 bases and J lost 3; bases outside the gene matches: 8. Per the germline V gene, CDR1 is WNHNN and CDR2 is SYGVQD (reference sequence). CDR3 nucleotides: TGCGCCAGCATATCCGGGACAGAACACACCGGGGAGCTGTTTTTT. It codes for CASISGTEHTGELFF.

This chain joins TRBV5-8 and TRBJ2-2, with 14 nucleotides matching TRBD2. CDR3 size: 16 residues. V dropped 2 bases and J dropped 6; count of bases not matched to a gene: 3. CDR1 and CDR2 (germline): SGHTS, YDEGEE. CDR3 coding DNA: TGTGCCAGCAGCTTACTGGGACTAGCGGGAGCCGGGGAGCTGTTTTTT. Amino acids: CASSLLGLAGAGELFF.

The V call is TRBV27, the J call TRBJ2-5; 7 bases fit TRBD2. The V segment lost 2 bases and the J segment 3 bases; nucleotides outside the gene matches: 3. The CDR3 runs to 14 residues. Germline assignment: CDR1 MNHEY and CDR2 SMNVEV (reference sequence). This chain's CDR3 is CASSLAGVEETQYF. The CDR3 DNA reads TGTGCCAGCAGTTTAGCGGGAGTGGAAGAGACCCAGTACTTC.

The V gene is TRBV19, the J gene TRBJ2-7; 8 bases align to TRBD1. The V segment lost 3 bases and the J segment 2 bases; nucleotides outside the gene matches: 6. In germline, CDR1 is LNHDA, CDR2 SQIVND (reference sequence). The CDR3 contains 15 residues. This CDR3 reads CASSMGQGAAYEQYF. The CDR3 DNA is TGTGCCAGTAGTATGGGGCAGGGGGCTGCCTACGAGCAGTACTTC.

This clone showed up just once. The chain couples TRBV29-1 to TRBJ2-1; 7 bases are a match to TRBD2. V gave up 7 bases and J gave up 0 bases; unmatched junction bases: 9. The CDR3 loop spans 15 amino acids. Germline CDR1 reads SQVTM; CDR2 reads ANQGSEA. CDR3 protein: CSGDSGLSSYNEQFF. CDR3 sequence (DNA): TGCAGCGGAGATAGCGGGCTGAGCTCCTACAATGAGCAGTTCTTC.

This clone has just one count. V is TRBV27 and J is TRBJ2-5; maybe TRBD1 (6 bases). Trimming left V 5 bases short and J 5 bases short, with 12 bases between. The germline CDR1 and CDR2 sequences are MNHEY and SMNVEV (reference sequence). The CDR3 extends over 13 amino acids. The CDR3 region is CASSPQGRETQYF. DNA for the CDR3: TGTGCCAGCAGTCCTCAGGGGCGGGAGACCCAGTACTTC.